This TCR beta chain was recovered during a study of monozygotic twins with inflammatory bowel disease. Whole blood served as the source of total RNA, and no T cell sorting took place. This CDR3 region has 16 residues. cDNA was made in eight separate reactions per sample. cDNA encoding TCRalpha and TCRbeta underwent two nested PCRs of roughly 15 and 9 cycles, each of which was followed by bead purification. After re-calling the 5' RACE reads, TCRdb lists one entry per CDR3 protein, DNA absent. This table lists approximately 200,000 distinct CDR3 sequences. As for this clonotype: Its antigen is not identified.

Findings and caveats of the study: No discrimination was achieved between different T cell subtypes.

The chain couples TRBV5-7 to TRBJ2-1; the D call from TCRdb, TRBD1, cannot be confirmed without DNA. TRBV5-7 qualifies as an ORF whose function is uncertain. Specimen: blood. This TCR was recovered from a human donor with ulcerative colitis or Crohn's disease, or a healthy co-twin of an affected twin (not recorded which). The CDR3 is CASSLPGTFTNNEQFF.